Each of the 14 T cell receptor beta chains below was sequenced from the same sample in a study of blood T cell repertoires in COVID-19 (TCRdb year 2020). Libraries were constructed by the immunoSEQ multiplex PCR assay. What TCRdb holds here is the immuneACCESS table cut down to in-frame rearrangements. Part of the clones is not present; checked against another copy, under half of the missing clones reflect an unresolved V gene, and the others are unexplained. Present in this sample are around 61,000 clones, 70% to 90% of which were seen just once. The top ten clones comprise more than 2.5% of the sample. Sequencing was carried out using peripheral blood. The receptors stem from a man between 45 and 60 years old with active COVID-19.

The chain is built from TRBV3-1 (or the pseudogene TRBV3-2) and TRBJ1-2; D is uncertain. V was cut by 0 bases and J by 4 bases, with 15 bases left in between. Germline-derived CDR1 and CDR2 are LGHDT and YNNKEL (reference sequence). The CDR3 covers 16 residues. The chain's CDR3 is CASSQDPRVRAYGYTF. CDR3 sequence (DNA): TGTGCCAGCAGCCAAGATCCGCGGGTACGGGCCTATGGCTACACCTTC.

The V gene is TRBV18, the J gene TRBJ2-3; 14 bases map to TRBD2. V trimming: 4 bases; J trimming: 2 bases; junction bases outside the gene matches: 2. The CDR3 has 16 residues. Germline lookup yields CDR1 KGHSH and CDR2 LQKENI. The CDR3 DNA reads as TGTGCCAGCTCACGGACTAGCGGGAGGCCCACAGATACGCAGTATTTT. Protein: CASSRTSGRPTDTQYF. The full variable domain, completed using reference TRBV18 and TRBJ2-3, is NAGVMQNPRHLVRRRGQEARLRCSPMKGHSHVYWYRQLPEEGLKFMVYLQKENIIDESGMPKERFSAEFPKEGPSILRIQQVVRGDSAAYFCASSRTSGRPTDTQYFGPGTRLTVL.

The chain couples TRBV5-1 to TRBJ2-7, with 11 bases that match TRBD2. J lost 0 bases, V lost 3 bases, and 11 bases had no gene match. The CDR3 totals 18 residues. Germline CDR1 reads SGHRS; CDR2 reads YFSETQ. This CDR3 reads CASSSRIAGGSSSYEQYF. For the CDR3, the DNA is TGCGCCAGCAGCTCCAGAATAGCGGGAGGGTCGAGCTCCTACGAGCAGTACTTC.

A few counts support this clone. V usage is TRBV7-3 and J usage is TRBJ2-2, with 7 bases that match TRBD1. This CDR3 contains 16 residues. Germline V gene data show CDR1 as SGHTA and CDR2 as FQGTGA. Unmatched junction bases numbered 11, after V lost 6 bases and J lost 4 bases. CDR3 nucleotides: TGTGCCAGCAGGTCGTCCGGGACAGTCAGCACCGGGGAGCTGTTTTTT. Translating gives CASRSSGTVSTGELFF.

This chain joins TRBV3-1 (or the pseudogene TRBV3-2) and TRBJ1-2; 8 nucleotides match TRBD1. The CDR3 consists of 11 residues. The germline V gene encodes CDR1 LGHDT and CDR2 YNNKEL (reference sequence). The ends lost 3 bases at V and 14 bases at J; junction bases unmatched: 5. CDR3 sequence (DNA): TGTGCCAGCAGCCAGTGGGACAGGCAGACCTTC. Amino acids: CASSQWDRQTF.

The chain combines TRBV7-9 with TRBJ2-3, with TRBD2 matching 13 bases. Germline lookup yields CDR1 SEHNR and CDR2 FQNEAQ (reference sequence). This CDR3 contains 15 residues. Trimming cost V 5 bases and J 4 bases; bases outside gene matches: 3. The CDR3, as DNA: TGTGCCAGCAGCCGGACTAGCGGGAGTTCAGATACGCAGTATTTT. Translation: CASSRTSGSSDTQYF.

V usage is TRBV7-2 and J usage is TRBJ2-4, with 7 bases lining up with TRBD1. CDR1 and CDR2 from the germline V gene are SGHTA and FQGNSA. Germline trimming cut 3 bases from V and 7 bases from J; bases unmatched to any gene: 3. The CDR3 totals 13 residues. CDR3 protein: CASSFDRANIQYF. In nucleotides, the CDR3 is TGTGCCAGCAGCTTCGACAGGGCGAACATTCAGTACTTC.

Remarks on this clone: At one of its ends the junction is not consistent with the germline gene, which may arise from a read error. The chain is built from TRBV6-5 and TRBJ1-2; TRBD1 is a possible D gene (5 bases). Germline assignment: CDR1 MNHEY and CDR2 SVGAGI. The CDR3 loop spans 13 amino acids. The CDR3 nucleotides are TGTGCCAGCAGTTACCAGGGTGGTCTTTCTATTCTATTC. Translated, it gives CASSYQGGLSILF.

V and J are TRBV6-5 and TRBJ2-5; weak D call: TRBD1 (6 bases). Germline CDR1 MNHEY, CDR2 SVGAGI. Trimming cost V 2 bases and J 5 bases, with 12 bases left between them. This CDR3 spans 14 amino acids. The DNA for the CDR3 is TGTGCCAGCAGTTACCTCAGGACAGAGGAGACCCAGTACTTC. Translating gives CASSYLRTEETQYF.

CDR3: CASTRAGRADTQYF. The CDR3 coding sequence is TGCGCCAGCACGCGAGCGGGGAGGGCAGATACGCAGTATTTT. The chain recombines TRBV5-1 with TRBJ2-3, with 7 bases fitting TRBD2. This CDR3 is built from 14 residues. The J segment lost 4 bases and the V segment lost 6 bases, leaving 8 bases of the junction unmatched. CDR1 SGHRS and CDR2 YFSETQ come from the germline V gene.

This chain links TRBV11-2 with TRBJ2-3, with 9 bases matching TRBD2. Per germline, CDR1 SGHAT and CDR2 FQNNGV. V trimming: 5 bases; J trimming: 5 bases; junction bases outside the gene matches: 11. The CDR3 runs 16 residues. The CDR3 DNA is TGTGCCAGCAGCCCCGGACTAGCGAGCAGGAGAGATACGCAGTATTTT. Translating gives CASSPGLASRRDTQYF.

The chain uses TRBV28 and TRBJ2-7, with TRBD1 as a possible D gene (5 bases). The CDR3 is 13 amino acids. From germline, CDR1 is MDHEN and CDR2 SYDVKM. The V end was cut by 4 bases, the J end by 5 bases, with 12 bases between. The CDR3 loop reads CASSSQGPHEQYF. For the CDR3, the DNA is TGTGCCAGCAGTTCGCAGGGCCCCCACGAGCAGTACTTC.

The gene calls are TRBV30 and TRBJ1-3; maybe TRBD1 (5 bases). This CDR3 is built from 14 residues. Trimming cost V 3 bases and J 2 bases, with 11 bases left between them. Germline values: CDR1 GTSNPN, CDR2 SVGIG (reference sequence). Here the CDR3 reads CAWREGVAGNTIYF. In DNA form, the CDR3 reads TGTGCCTGGAGAGAAGGGGTGGCTGGAAACACCATATATTTT.

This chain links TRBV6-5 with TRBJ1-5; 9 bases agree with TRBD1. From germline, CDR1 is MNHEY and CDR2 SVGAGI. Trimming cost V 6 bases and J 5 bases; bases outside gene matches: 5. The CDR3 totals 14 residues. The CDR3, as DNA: TGTGCCAGCAGGGGACAGGGACGCCATCAGCCCCAGCATTTT. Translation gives CASRGQGRHQPQHF.